One and the same sample provided the 19 T cell receptor beta chains below, sequenced in a study of cytomegalovirus exposure and HLA in healthy donors (dated 2017 in TCRdb). The library was made by the immunoSEQ multiplex PCR assay. For the multiplex PCR, a mixture combining 60 forward primers for TCR Vbeta segments and 13 reverse primers for TCR Jbeta segments was used. Drawn from immuneACCESS, this table holds only the in-frame rearrangements with V and J called that TCRdb kept. Clones are partly lost; checked studies trace under half to an unresolved V gene and leave the rest unexplained. This sample gives 110,000 or so clones in total; less than 80% of them show up just once. The ten largest account for roughly 4.2% of the sample. The sample comprised PBMCs. These receptors were obtained from a woman in her thirties or forties in good health and CMV-seropositive.

This clone was seen only once. This sequence joins TRBV7-9 and TRBJ2-5, with D unresolved. The ends were cut back, 2 bases at V and 1 base at J, with 8 bases in the middle. The V gene's germline CDR1 is SEHNR and CDR2 FQNEAQ (reference sequence). The CDR3 is 14 residues long. The CDR3 DNA follows: TGTGCCAGCAGCTTACTACTCTCCCAAGAGACCCAGTACTTC. This sequence encodes CASSLLLSQETQYF.

The CDR3, as DNA: TGTGCCAGCAGCCCCCTAGCGGGGGGGCAGAATGAGCAGTTCTTC. It codes for CASSPLAGGQNEQFF. The chain joins TRBV7-3 to TRBJ2-1, with 12 positions matching TRBD2. The junction had 6 bases not matched to a gene; V was cut back by 5 bases and J by 7 bases. This CDR3 has 15 residues. CDR1 is SGHTA and CDR2 is FQGTGA in the germline V gene.

V and J are TRBV28 and TRBJ2-5; D call uncertain. The CDR3 is 16 residues long. V was trimmed by 2 bases and J by 5 bases, leaving 18 bases between them. The V gene's germline CDR1 is MDHEN and CDR2 SYDVKM. DNA of the CDR3: TGTGCCAGCAGTTTACAGACATCTGATTTCGATGAGACCCAGTACTTC. It translates to CASSLQTSDFDETQYF.

V usage is TRBV27 and J usage is TRBJ2-1, with 9 nucleotides matching TRBD1. The germline V gene encodes CDR1 MNHEY and CDR2 SMNVEV (reference sequence). The CDR3 has 18 residues. With 3 bases clipped from V and 6 bases from J, the junction kept 15 bases outside the gene matches. CDR3 coding DNA: TGTGCCAGCAGTTTTGGGATCACCGGGACAGGGAGCCCCAATGAGCAGTTCTTC. The encoded protein is CASSFGITGTGSPNEQFF.

This rearrangement joins TRBV2 to TRBJ2-1, with TRBD2 matching over 10 bases. The ends lost 4 bases at V and 14 bases at J; junction bases unmatched: 14. This CDR3 is built from 15 residues. CDR1 and CDR2 (germline): SNHLY, FYNNEI. Here the CDR3 DNA reads TGTGCCAGCAGTGTGCTTACTAGCGGGATACGGGGGGAGTTCTTC. Its protein is CASSVLTSGIRGEFF.

The chain recombines TRBV4-1 with TRBJ2-1; the D is unclear. The V end was cut by 3 bases, the J end by 5 bases, with 2 bases between. Germline loops: CDR1 MGHRA, CDR2 YSYEKL. The CDR3 has 11 residues. CDR3 nucleotides: TGCGCCAGCAGCCATAACAATGAGCAGTTCTTC. Amino acid sequence: CASSHNNEQFF.

This clone was seen just once. The chain uses TRBV6-5 and TRBJ1-2; D unresolved. This CDR3 has 14 residues. In germline, CDR1 is MNHEY, CDR2 SVGAGI. V dropped 1 base and J dropped 0 bases, with 6 bases sitting between them. CDR3 protein: CASSYFGANYGYTF. The CDR3, as DNA: TGTGCCAGCAGTTACTTCGGGGCTAACTATGGCTACACCTTC.

This chain joins TRBV7-2 and TRBJ2-5; 9 positions agree with TRBD2. The CDR3 covers 18 residues. V was clipped by 5 bases and J by 5 bases; unmatched bases: 18. The germline V gene has CDR1 SGHTA and CDR2 FQGNSA. The CDR3 loop is CASSPGWGSGGPGETQYF. The CDR3 DNA reads as TGTGCCAGCAGCCCAGGGTGGGGTAGCGGGGGCCCGGGGGAGACCCAGTACTTC.

The CDR3 reads CASSLAGALYDAQYF. The DNA of the CDR3 is TGTGCCAGCAGCTTAGCGGGGGCCCTGTATGATGCGCAGTATTTT. The J gene is TRBJ2-3, the V gene TRBV7-2, with D possibly being TRBD1 (6 bases). Looked up from germline, CDR1 is SGHTA and CDR2 is FQGNSA. This CDR3 contains 15 residues. The V and J ends lost 0 bases and 10 bases respectively, with 17 bases between them.

The J gene is TRBJ2-2, the V gene TRBV14, with D unresolved. V lost 1 base and J lost 8, with 17 bases in between. The CDR3 consists of 16 residues. Per germline, CDR1 SGHDN and CDR2 FVKESK. The chain's CDR3 is CASSQAETLGRGELFF. The CDR3 bases are TGTGCCAGCAGCCAAGCGGAAACTTTGGGCCGGGGGGAGCTGTTTTTT.

The rearrangement joins TRBV30 to TRBJ2-5, with 9 bases fitting TRBD1. Looked up from germline, CDR1 is GTSNPN and CDR2 is SVGIG (reference sequence). The CDR3 has 15 amino acids. The junction had 5 bases not matched to a gene; V was cut back by 2 bases and J by 1 base. Here the CDR3 reads CAWSPGQGRQETQYF. CDR3 bases: TGTGCCTGGAGTCCTGGACAGGGGCGCCAAGAGACCCAGTACTTC.

This rearrangement joins TRBV4-3 to TRBJ1-1; TRBD1 matches at 7 bases. From germline, CDR1 is LGHNA and CDR2 YSLEER. This CDR3 comprises 16 residues. J gave up 0 bases and V 5 bases, and 9 bases lay outside the gene matches. The CDR3 region is CASSSSTGPMNTEAFF. The CDR3 DNA reads as TGCGCCAGCAGCTCCTCGACAGGGCCCATGAACACTGAAGCTTTCTTT.

This clone showed up just once. The chain employs TRBV7-2 and TRBJ1-2; 9 bases fit TRBD1. Germline trimming cut 4 bases from V and 6 bases from J; bases unmatched to any gene: 3. The CDR3 has 13 amino acids. Per germline, CDR1 SGHTA and CDR2 FQGNSA. Here the CDR3 reads CASSWGQGDGYTF. The CDR3 DNA reads as TGTGCCAGCAGCTGGGGACAGGGAGATGGCTACACCTTC.

The chain couples TRBV6-5 to TRBJ1-2; D not resolved. The CDR3 sequence is 12 residues long. The germline CDR1 and CDR2 sequences are MNHEY and SVGAGI. V gave up 5 bases and J gave up 8 bases, with 12 bases separating them. This CDR3 is CASSTTPGGYTF. CDR3 DNA sequence: TGTGCCAGCAGTACCACCCCGGGGGGCTACACCTTC.

The rearrangement links TRBV18 to TRBJ2-3; 12 nucleotides match TRBD2. The germline V gene encodes CDR1 KGHSH and CDR2 LQKENI. The junction had 4 bases not matched to a gene; V was cut back by 0 bases and J by 0 bases. CDR3 length: 18 residues. The CDR3 reads CASSPPGLAGSSTDTQYF. CDR3 sequence (DNA): TGTGCCAGCTCACCACCGGGACTAGCGGGCTCTAGCACAGATACGCAGTATTTT.

This sequence joins TRBV6-1 and TRBJ1-5; D possibly corresponds to TRBD1 (5 bases). V was cut by 8 bases and J by 5 bases, with 19 bases left in between. CDR1 and CDR2 (germline): MNHNS, SASEGT. The CDR3 runs to 15 residues. The DNA of the CDR3 is TGTGCCAGCTCCCTTGGGGGGGTTAGGGATCAGCCCCAGCATTTT. Protein sequence: CASSLGGVRDQPQHF.

This chain links TRBV27 with TRBJ1-5; D might be TRBD1 (5 bases). The ends were cut back, 3 bases at V and 5 bases at J, with 14 bases in the middle. Per the germline V gene, CDR1 is MNHEY and CDR2 is SMNVEV (reference sequence). This CDR3 comprises 15 residues. The CDR3 DNA reads as TGTGCCAGCAGTTTTCGTACAGGCAAAGATCAGCCCCAGCATTTT. Its translation is CASSFRTGKDQPQHF.

The J gene is TRBJ1-3, the V gene TRBV13; 11 positions match TRBD1. The V segment lost 4 bases and the J segment 2 bases; nucleotides outside the gene matches: 1. This CDR3 comprises 15 residues. Germline V gene lookup returns CDR1 PRHDT and CDR2 FYEKMQ (reference sequence). The CDR3 spells CASSSGQGAGNTIYF. The CDR3 DNA reads as TGTGCCAGCAGCTCGGGACAGGGGGCTGGAAACACCATATATTTT.

This clone was counted once. The chain couples TRBV23-1 to TRBJ2-2; D gene ambiguous. TRBV23-1 is noted as an ORF with a role that remains uncertain. The CDR3 has 16 residues. The V end lost 0 bases, the J end lost 0 bases, and 8 bases lay between the germline ends. CDR3 loop: CASSQSKQTNTGELFF. CDR3 nucleotide sequence: TGCGCCAGCAGTCAATCGAAACAGACGAACACCGGGGAGCTGTTTTTT.